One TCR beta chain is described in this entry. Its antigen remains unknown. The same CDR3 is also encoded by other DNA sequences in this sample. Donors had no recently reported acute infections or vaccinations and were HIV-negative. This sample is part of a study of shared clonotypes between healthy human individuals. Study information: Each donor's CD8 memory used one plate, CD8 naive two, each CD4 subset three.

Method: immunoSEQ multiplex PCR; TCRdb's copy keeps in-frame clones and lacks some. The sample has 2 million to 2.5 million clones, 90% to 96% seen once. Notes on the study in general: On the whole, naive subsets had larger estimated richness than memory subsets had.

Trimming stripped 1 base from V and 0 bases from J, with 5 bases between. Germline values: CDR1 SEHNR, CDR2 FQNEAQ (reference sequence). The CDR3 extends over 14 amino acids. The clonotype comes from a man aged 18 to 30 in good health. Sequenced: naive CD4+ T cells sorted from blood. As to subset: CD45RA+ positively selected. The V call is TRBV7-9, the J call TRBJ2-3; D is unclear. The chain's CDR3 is CASSLEGSTDTQYF. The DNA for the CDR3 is TGTGCCAGCAGCTTAGAAGGTAGCACAGATACGCAGTATTTT. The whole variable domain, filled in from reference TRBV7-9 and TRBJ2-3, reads DTGVSQNPRHKITKRGQNVTFRCDPISEHNRLYWYRQTLGQGPEFLTYFQNEAQLEKSRLLSDRFSAERPKGSFSTLEIQRTEQGDSAMYLCASSLEGSTDTQYFGPGTRLTVL.